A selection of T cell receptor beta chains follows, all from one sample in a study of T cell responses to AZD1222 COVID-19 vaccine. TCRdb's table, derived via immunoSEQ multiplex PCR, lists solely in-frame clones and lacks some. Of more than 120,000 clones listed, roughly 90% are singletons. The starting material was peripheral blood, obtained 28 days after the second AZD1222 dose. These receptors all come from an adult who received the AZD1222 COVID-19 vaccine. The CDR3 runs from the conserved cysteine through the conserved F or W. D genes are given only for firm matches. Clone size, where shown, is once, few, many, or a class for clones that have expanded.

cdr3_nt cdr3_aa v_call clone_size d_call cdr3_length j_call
TGTGCCAGCAGCTTAGGGGCTTTGCGGACAGGGGTGTTCGGGGAGCAGTTCTTC CASSLGALRTGVFGEQFF TRBV7-9 - TRBD1 18 TRBJ2-1
TGTGCCAGCTTGGGGCAGGGGGGCGAAAAACTGTTTTTT CASLGQGGEKLFF TRBV5-5 - TRBD1 13 TRBJ1-4
TGTGCCAGCAGCCCGGGACAGAACACTGAAGCTTTCTTT CASSPGQNTEAFF TRBV3-1/TRBV3-2 few - 13 TRBJ1-1
TGTGCCACCAGCCAGGGACTAGCGGGAGGTGGCACCGGGGAGCTGTTTTTT CATSQGLAGGGTGELFF TRBV24-1 - TRBD2 17 TRBJ2-2
TGTGCCAGCAGCTTCCGACTGGACTATAATTCACCCCTCCACTTT CASSFRLDYNSPLHF TRBV7-8 - - 15 TRBJ1-6
TGTGCCAGTAGTATGGACGCCTACCGCAATCAGCCCCAGCATTTT CASSMDAYRNQPQHF TRBV19 once - 15 TRBJ1-5
TGTGCCAGCAGTCCTGACAGGAGATACAATCAGCCCCAGCATTTT CASSPDRRYNQPQHF TRBV28 few - 15 TRBJ1-5
TGTGCCAGCAGTACCCTAGTGACGAACACTGAAGCTTTCTTT CASSTLVTNTEAFF TRBV7-9 - - 14 TRBJ1-1
TGTGCCAGCAGCCGGGGTCAGAGCGGCGAGCAGTACTTC CASSRGQSGEQYF TRBV11-2 - - 13 TRBJ2-7
TGTGCCAGCGCGACAGGGGGTCAGCGCAATGAGCAGTTCTTC CASATGGQRNEQFF TRBV6-5 - TRBD1 14 TRBJ2-1
TGCGCCAGCAGCTTGGGAGGTTCAGGGGCCAACGTCCTGACTTTC CASSLGGSGANVLTF TRBV5-1 - - 15 TRBJ2-6
TGCGCCAGCAGCTTGGTTGGGGGTAGTAATTCACCCCTCCACTTT CASSLVGGSNSPLHF TRBV5-1 - - 15 TRBJ1-6
TGTGCCAGCAGCGCCGGGACAGGGATGAGCAATCAGCCCCAGCATTTT CASSAGTGMSNQPQHF TRBV7-6 - TRBD1 16 TRBJ1-5
TGTGCCAGCAGCTTGAGGGGGAGAAGCACCGGGGAGCTGTTTTTT CASSLRGRSTGELFF TRBV7-2 - - 15 TRBJ2-2
TGTGCCAGCAGCCCAAGGAGGGGGAGGCTCAGCTCCTACGAGCAGTACTTC CASSPRRGRLSSYEQYF TRBV2 - - 17 TRBJ2-7
TGTGCCAGCAGGCCCAACCAGAACACTGAAGCTTTCTTT CASRPNQNTEAFF TRBV6-4 - - 13 TRBJ1-1
TGTGCCAGCAGCTTAGGGGGACTAGCGAAAGAGACCCAGTACTTC CASSLGGLAKETQYF TRBV7-2 - TRBD2 15 TRBJ2-5
TGTGCCAGTTCGACCCGGGCTGGGAGATCACCCCTCCACTTT CASSTRAGRSPLHF TRBV28 once - 14 TRBJ1-6
TGTGCCAGCTCACTGGGACTAGCCAATGAGCAGTTCTTC CASSLGLANEQFF TRBV18 - TRBD2 13 TRBJ2-1
TGTGCCTGGGGCGAAGGAAACACCATATATTTT CAWGEGNTIYF TRBV30 once - 11 TRBJ1-3
TGTGCCAGCAGTTTTAACTCCGGGACAGGGACTAGCACAGATACGCAGTATTTT CASSFNSGTGTSTDTQYF TRBV27 - TRBD1 18 TRBJ2-3
TGTGCCTGGACCAGGGGCGTCAATCAGCCCCAGCATTTT CAWTRGVNQPQHF TRBV30 once - 13 TRBJ1-5
TGTGCCAGCAGCCAAGATGGGACAGGGGGCAAGGCTAATGAAAAACTGTTTTTT CASSQDGTGGKANEKLFF TRBV4-2 - TRBD1 18 TRBJ1-4
TGTGCCAGCAGTGAGACAGGGGGCACTAACTATGGCTACACCTTC CASSETGGTNYGYTF TRBV2 - TRBD1 15 TRBJ1-2
TGTGCCATCAGGCCCGGGACAGGGGTTTATGGCTACACCTTC CAIRPGTGVYGYTF TRBV10-3 - TRBD1 14 TRBJ1-2
TGTGCCAGTAGTCCCCCCCCTCCCATCTATGGCTACACCTTC CASSPPPPIYGYTF TRBV19 - - 14 TRBJ1-2
TGCGCCAGCAGCGACGACAGGTTGACTTCACCCCTCCACTTT CASSDDRLTSPLHF TRBV5-1 - - 14 TRBJ1-6
TGTGCCAGCAGCCAAGCCAGCGGGGGGTCCATCGGGGAGCTGTTTTTT CASSQASGGSIGELFF TRBV3-1/TRBV3-2 - TRBD2 16 TRBJ2-2
TGTGCCAGCAGCCTCGGGGGTCGGAATTCACCCCTCCACTTT CASSLGGRNSPLHF TRBV25-1 - - 14 TRBJ1-6
TGTGCCAGCAGCTCTACAGAGGGAGGTGGCTACACCTTC CASSSTEGGGYTF TRBV7-6 - - 13 TRBJ1-2
TGTGCCAGCTCACCAGGGGCCGGGACAGGGGGGAGCATCTATAATTCACCCCTCCACTTT CASSPGAGTGGSIYNSPLHF TRBV18 - TRBD1 20 TRBJ1-6
TGTGCCACCAGCAGAGACCCTTCCGAAGGAGCTTTCTTT CATSRDPSEGAFF TRBV15 - - 13 TRBJ1-1
TGTGCCAGCAGGCTAGCGGGAGTTGGGGTCAATGAGCAGTTCTTC CASRLAGVGVNEQFF TRBV28 - TRBD2 15 TRBJ2-1
TGCGCCAGCAGCCTCGGACAGGCCTATGAAGCTTTCTTT CASSLGQAYEAFF TRBV5-1 few TRBD1 13 TRBJ1-1
TGTGCCAGCAGTTTAGCTAGCGGGGTCTACAATGAGCAGTTCTTC CASSLASGVYNEQFF TRBV27 - TRBD2 15 TRBJ2-1
TGTGCCACCAGCAGAGATGGACAGAGAAATTCACCCCTCCACTTT CATSRDGQRNSPLHF TRBV15 - - 15 TRBJ1-6
TGTGCCATCAGTGTACAGGGCGTGATATATTTT CAISVQGVIYF TRBV10-3 - - 11 TRBJ1-3
TGTGCCAGCAGCTTAGCGTCAAGGTCCAATGAGCAGTTCTTC CASSLASRSNEQFF TRBV7-6 - - 14 TRBJ2-1
TGTGCCAGCAGCTTAGGTTCTGGGTTAAGCTCTGGAAACACCATATATTTT CASSLGSGLSSGNTIYF TRBV7-6 - - 17 TRBJ1-3
TGTGCCAGCTCACCAAAGGGACTAGCGGACCCCTACGAGCAGTACTTC CASSPKGLADPYEQYF TRBV18 - TRBD2 16 TRBJ2-7
TGTGCCACCAGTGAACTTAGCGGGAGCTCCTACAATGAGCAGTTCTTC CATSELSGSSYNEQFF TRBV24-1 - TRBD2 16 TRBJ2-1
TGCGCCAGCAGCGAATGGACAGGAAACACCGGGGAGCTGTTTTTT CASSEWTGNTGELFF TRBV5-1 - TRBD1 15 TRBJ2-2
TGTGCCAGCATGGGGGAGACTGAAGCTTTCTTT CASMGETEAFF TRBV25-1 - - 11 TRBJ1-1
TGTGCCAGCACCCGACCCCACCTAAGCAGTGGCTACACCTTC CASTRPHLSSGYTF TRBV28 - - 14 TRBJ1-2